This T cell receptor beta chain comes out of a study of glioma-infiltrating T cells after dendritic cell vaccination. Study summary: Three intradermal dendritic cell vaccine injections were given every two weeks.

In the case of this clone: Its antigen is not known. Relative to the germline gene, one junction end is altered; a read error may explain this.

Germline lookup yields CDR1 SGHDT and CDR2 YYEEEE. CDR3 length equals 17 residues. TCRdb's copy holds only in-frame clones and misses some; the assay was immunoSEQ multiplex PCR. Among about 92,000 clones listed, 80% to 90% were seen once. Only patients with spare fresh-frozen tumor and over two years of follow-up were included. PBMC were collected before vaccination, two weeks after the third vaccination, and at progression. The study's findings and limits: No direct clonality-survival link was found; a diverse polyclonal response may matter.

This specimen consisted of blood, obtained before dendritic cell vaccination. This sequence was found in a human donor with glioblastoma. This rearrangement joins TRBV5-6 to TRBJ2-3, with 13 positions matching TRBD2. The CDR3: CVSRPGTSGVGTDTQYF. The DNA for the CDR3 is TGTGTCAGCAGACCTGGGACTAGCGGGGTCGGCACAGATACGCAGTATTTT. Full variable domain (remainder filled in from reference TRBV5-6 and TRBJ2-3): DAGVTQSPTHLIKTRGQQVTLRCSPKSGHDTVSWYQQALGQGPQFIFQYYEEEERQRGNFPDRFSGHQFPNYSSELNVNALLLGDSALYLCVSRPGTSGVGTDTQYFGPGTRLTVL.